Listed here are 27 T cell receptor beta chains from one sample, sequenced in a study of breast tumors, draining lymph nodes, adjacent tissues. Axillary draining lymph nodes of breast cancer patients supplied the node samples. TCRdb re-analysed the multiplex PCR reads in MiXCR, keeping a single row per CDR3 protein. The table records more than 200,000 distinct CDR3 sequences, less than 40% of them present only once. Sequences were obtained from axillary lymph node tissue. The receptor source for this set is a female donor with breast cancer. Some clones in this sample may be carry-over from other donors' samples.

The sample holds many counts of this clonotype. CDR3 sequence: CASSLVLAGAHEQFF. In nucleotides, the CDR3 is TGTGCCAGCAGTTTAGTACTAGCGGGAGCCCATGAGCAGTTCTTC. The chain joins TRBV12-3 or TRBV12-4 to TRBJ2-1, with TRBD2 matching 11 bases. J was trimmed by 8 bases and V by 1 base; bases with no gene match: 4. CDR3 length: 15 residues.

The CDR3, as DNA: TGTGCCAGCAGCTTAGTGGTCGGGGGGACAGGCAGCTCCTATAATTCACCCCTCCACTTT. It encodes CASSLVVGGTGSSYNSPLHF. This chain uses TRBV7-9 with TRBJ1-6, with 8 bases fitting TRBD1. The CDR3 length is 20 residues. Losses at the gene ends were 1 base for V and 0 bases for J; bases not matched to a gene: 11. Germline-derived CDR1 and CDR2 are SEHNR and FQNEAQ (reference sequence). The whole variable domain, filled in from reference TRBV7-9 and TRBJ1-6, reads DTGVSQNPRHKITKRGQNVTFRCDPISEHNRLYWYRQTLGQGPEFLTYFQNEAQLEKSRLLSDRFSAERPKGSFSTLEIQRTEQGDSAMYLCASSLVVGGTGSSYNSPLHFGNGTRLTVT.

A note on this clonotype: At one of its ends the junction is not consistent with the germline gene, which may arise from a read error. The rearrangement joins TRBV10-3 to TRBJ2-7; D perhaps matches TRBD2 (7 bases). The CDR3 loop spans 23 amino acids. Germline lookup yields CDR1 ENHRY and CDR2 SYGVKD. This CDR3 reads CAISEETGIQGTNQKRGPHERYF. The CDR3 nucleotides are TGTGCCATCAGTGAAGAAACAGGGATCCAGGGAACTAACCAAAAGCGGGGCCCCCACGAGCGGTACTTC.

The chain recombines TRBV19 with TRBJ1-4; 11 bases line up with TRBD1. The CDR3 runs 16 residues. Germline V gene sequence: CDR1 LNHDA, CDR2 SQIVND (reference sequence). V lost 4 bases, J lost 3 bases, and 4 bases stayed unmatched. The CDR3 loop reads CASSKPGQGANEKLFF. The CDR3 nucleotides are TGTGCCAGTAGTAAACCGGGACAGGGGGCTAATGAAAAACTGTTTTTT.

To note about this clonotype: A single base separates this from a much larger clone, so it may be a read error. The chain uses TRBV3-1 and TRBJ1-4; D possibly corresponds to TRBD1 (5 bases). Germline loops: CDR1 LGHDT, CDR2 YNNKEL (reference sequence). The length of the CDR3 is 17 residues. Here the CDR3 DNA reads TGTGCCAGCAGCCAAGATGGTCGGGGGGACGATGGTGAAAGACTGTTTTTT. It specifies CASSQDGRGDDGERLFF.

This clonotype has a count of ten or more. The genes are TRBV7-9 and TRBJ2-5; TRBD2 matches at 11 bases. This CDR3 comprises 18 residues. Looked up from germline, CDR1 is SEHNR and CDR2 is FQNEAQ (reference sequence). V dropped 1 base and J dropped 5; count of bases not matched to a gene: 12. The CDR3 DNA reads TGTGCCAGCAGCTTAGTAAGGGGGGTGACTAGCGGGAAGGAGACCCAGTACTTC. Protein product: CASSLVRGVTSGKETQYF.

At least ten counts were recorded for this clonotype. CDR3 loop: CASSLGGRTDTQYF. CDR3 coding DNA: TGTGCCAGCAGCTTAGGAGGGAGGACAGATACGCAGTATTTT. The chain couples TRBV11-2 to TRBJ2-3; a possible D gene is TRBD2 (6 bases). Trimming removed 1 base from V and 3 bases from J, with 8 bases in between. This CDR3 spans 14 amino acids. Germline V gives CDR1 SGHAT, CDR2 FQNNGV.

This clonotype appeared many times. The J gene is TRBJ2-1, the V gene TRBV7-8, with 11 bases identical to TRBD2. The V gene's germline CDR1 is SGHVS and CDR2 FQNEAQ. V was pared by 1 base and J by 9 bases, with 8 bases of the junction left unmatched. The CDR3 is made up of 16 amino acids. CDR3: CASSLVGSGGGSEQFF. The CDR3 DNA is TGTGCCAGCAGCTTAGTTGGTAGCGGGGGGGGTAGTGAGCAGTTCTTC.

The rearrangement joins TRBV11-3 to TRBJ1-1; D is undetermined. V lost 1 base to trimming and J lost 6 bases, with 15 bases between them. The CDR3 sequence is 15 residues long. Germline CDR1 is SGHNT and CDR2 is YENEEA. The CDR3: CASSLGSTGGSEAFF. The CDR3, as DNA: TGTGCCAGCAGCTTAGGGTCGACGGGTGGGTCTGAAGCTTTCTTT.

This clonotype was picked up many times. This chain connects TRBV5-1 to TRBJ2-1; TRBD1 matches 9 bases. Germline loops: CDR1 SGHRS, CDR2 YFSETQ. V gave up 0 bases and J gave up 5 bases; unmatched junction bases: 6. The CDR3 has 16 residues. The CDR3 reads CASSLDLDRGNNEQFF. CDR3 nucleotide sequence: TGCGCCAGCAGCTTGGACCTGGACAGGGGAAACAATGAGCAGTTCTTC.

This clonotype was detected only a few times. A much larger clone sits a single nucleotide away, making a read error possible. This chain links TRBV7-9 with TRBJ2-1; 7 nucleotides agree with TRBD1. The CDR3 has 15 residues. Germline CDR1 and CDR2: SEHNR and FQNEAQ (reference sequence). Written as DNA, the CDR3 is TGTGCCAGCAGTTGGACAGGTCGCGAGGTCGATGAGCAGCTCTTC. This encodes CASSWTGREVDEQLF.

The genes are TRBV7-3 and TRBJ2-1; TRBD1 matches at 10 bases. CDR1 SGHTA and CDR2 FQGTGA come from the germline V gene. Losses at the gene ends were 3 bases for V and 7 bases for J; bases not matched to a gene: 9. The CDR3 loop spans 16 amino acids. CDR3 loop: CASSFRRTGGGNEQFF. The CDR3 DNA reads TGTGCCAGCAGCTTTAGGAGGACAGGGGGTGGGAATGAGCAGTTCTTC.

Points on this clonotype: This may be a read error, as it is one base from a much larger clone. The chain couples TRBV11-1 to TRBJ1-2, with D uncertain. V shed 3 bases and J shed 4 bases, with 12 bases lying between them. This CDR3 region has 14 residues. Germline CDR1 reads SGHAT; CDR2 reads FQDESV (reference sequence). CDR3 amino acids: CASSLPGATYGYTF. The DNA for the CDR3 is TGTGCCAGCAGCTTGCCGGGAGCTACCTATGGCTACACCTTC.

The chain uses TRBV27 and TRBJ2-7; the D is unclear. This CDR3 contains 13 residues. CDR1 is MNHEY, CDR2 SMNVEV, per germline (reference sequence). V lost 3 bases and J 5 bases, leaving 11 bases between the germline ends. DNA for the CDR3: TGTGCCAGCAGTTTCTCGACAATCCACGAGCAGTACTTC. It yields the protein CASSFSTIHEQYF.

The sample holds many counts of this clonotype. This sequence joins TRBV9 and TRBJ2-3, with 11 bases matching TRBD2. This CDR3 spans 17 amino acids. With 3 bases clipped from V and 6 bases from J, the junction kept 12 bases outside the gene matches. Per germline, CDR1 SGDLS and CDR2 YYNGEE. CDR3 in amino acids: CASSARKSSGGWDTQYF. The CDR3 DNA sequence: TGTGCCAGCAGCGCGAGGAAATCTAGCGGGGGGTGGGATACGCAGTATTTT. Full variable domain (remainder filled in from reference TRBV9 and TRBJ2-3): DSGVTQTPKHLITATGQRVTLRCSPRSGDLSVYWYQQSLDQGLQFLIQYYNGEERAKGNILERFSAQQFPDLHSELNLSSLELGDSALYFCASSARKSSGGWDTQYFGPGTRLTVL.

J is TRBJ2-7 and V is TRBV19; 14 bases match TRBD2. V lost 6 bases and J lost 2; bases outside the gene matches: 9. The CDR3 extends over 17 amino acids. The V gene's germline CDR1 is LNHDA and CDR2 SQIVND (reference sequence). The chain's CDR3 is CASSHGTSGSETYEQYF. The CDR3 DNA reads TGTGCCAGTAGCCATGGGACTAGCGGGAGTGAAACCTACGAGCAGTACTTC.

V and J are TRBV5-4 and TRBJ2-1; no reliable D call. V was clipped by 0 bases and J by 3 bases, with 10 bases between them. Germline V gene sequence: CDR1 SGHNT, CDR2 YYREEE (reference sequence). CDR3 length: 15 residues. The CDR3 is CASSLVLGSYNEQFF. The CDR3 DNA is TGTGCCAGCAGCTTGGTCCTAGGAAGCTACAATGAGCAGTTCTTC.

This clonotype was recorded many times. This rearrangement joins TRBV5-6 to TRBJ2-3, with 14 bases lining up with TRBD2. Trimming removed 4 bases from V and 0 bases from J; junction bases left unmatched: 4. This CDR3 comprises 17 residues. Germline V gene sequence: CDR1 SGHDT, CDR2 YYEEEE. CDR3: CASSPGTSGSSTDTQYF. As DNA, the CDR3 is TGTGCCAGCAGCCCCGGGACTAGCGGGAGCAGCACAGATACGCAGTATTTT.

This clonotype occurred many times. The chain has TRBV12-3 or TRBV12-4 and TRBJ2-7; 8 nucleotides match TRBD1. There are 15 residues in the CDR3. The V and J ends lost 6 bases and 0 bases, in that order; junction bases with no gene match: 7. The CDR3 coding sequence is TGTGCCAGCAGCCCAGACAGGGGCGGCTCCTACGAGCAGTACTTC. It specifies CASSPDRGGSYEQYF.

This clonotype was seen just once. This chain connects TRBV5-5 to TRBJ2-7; TRBD1 matches at 7 bases. CDR3 length: 14 amino acids. Germline V gene sequence: CDR1 SGHKS, CDR2 YYEKEE (reference sequence). Unmatched junction bases numbered 7, after V lost 4 bases and J lost 3 bases. The CDR3 nucleotides are TGTGCCAGCAGCCAAAGACCAGGGGGCTACGAGCAGTACTTC. As protein: CASSQRPGGYEQYF.

This clonotype came up many times. The chain combines TRBV30 with TRBJ2-7; 11 nucleotides agree with TRBD2. With 0 bases clipped from V and 3 bases from J, the junction kept 7 bases outside the gene matches. Germline assignment: CDR1 GTSNPN and CDR2 SVGIG (reference sequence). This CDR3 comprises 16 residues. In nucleotides, the CDR3 is TGTGCCTGGAGTGTACCCAGGGGGACTAGCGGCTACGAGCAGTACTTC. This sequence encodes CAWSVPRGTSGYEQYF.

This clonotype was found many times. The rearrangement uses TRBV9 and TRBJ2-1, with D possibly matching TRBD2 (5 bases). The germline CDR1 and CDR2 sequences are SGDLS and YYNGEE. The CDR3 totals 15 residues. V shed 0 bases and J shed 4 bases, with 11 bases lying between them. The CDR3 loop is CASSVGGGPYNEQFF. The CDR3 DNA sequence: TGTGCCAGCAGCGTAGGAGGAGGACCTTACAATGAGCAGTTCTTC.

V gene TRBV6-2 or TRBV6-3 combines with J gene TRBJ1-5; D not certain. Germline values: CDR1 MNHEY, CDR2 SVGEGT. V was cut by 5 bases and J by 9 bases, with 14 bases left in between. The CDR3 length is 13 residues. CDR3 DNA sequence: TGTGCCAGCAGTCCTGAGACCCGTCTGCCCCAGCATTTT. Encoded protein: CASSPETRLPQHF.

As to this clonotype: This may stem from a read error, because a much larger clone lies one nucleotide away. The chain combines TRBV6-5 with TRBJ2-6; 9 bases map to TRBD2. The germline gives CDR1 MNHEY, CDR2 SVGAGI. The CDR3 loop spans 17 amino acids. The CDR3 sequence: CASSYGGRVSGADVLTF. CDR3 in DNA: TGTGCCAGCAGTTACGGCGGGAGGGTGAGTGGGGCCGACGTCCTGACTTTC.

A word on this clonotype: The junction and the germline gene differ at one end; a read error may be behind it. The chain is built from TRBV7-9 and TRBJ2-5, with D maybe TRBD2 (5 bases). This CDR3 has 15 amino acids. The germline CDR1 and CDR2 sequences are SEHNR and FQNEAQ (reference sequence). This CDR3 reads CASSLGGLPQEAQYF. In DNA form, the CDR3 reads TGCGCCAGCAGCTTGGGCGGGCTCCCCCAAGAGGCCCAGTACTTC.

This clonotype was seen more than once but under ten times. A much larger clone lies a single base off, so this may be a read error. The conserved final phenylalanine or tryptophan is absent from the CDR3, which likely points to a read error. J is TRBJ2-5 and V is TRBV28, with TRBD1 as a possible D gene (5 bases). Germline V gives CDR1 MDHEN, CDR2 SYDVKM. CDR3 length equals 14 residues. V lost 5 bases, J lost 7 bases, and 17 bases lay in between. The CDR3 DNA reads TGTGCCAGCAGTCCCCGCGGACACAAAGGGACCCAGTACTGC. Encoded protein: CASSPRGHKGTQYC.

The chain combines TRBV20-1 with TRBJ1-6; D ambiguous. CDR1 and CDR2 (germline): DFQATT, SNEGSKA (reference sequence). Between the trimmed V and J ends, which lost 1 base and 6 bases, there was a span of 16 bases. The CDR3 totals 16 residues. CDR3 loop: CSARGSQRVLNSPLHF. As DNA, the CDR3 is TGCAGTGCTAGAGGGAGTCAGAGGGTCCTTAATTCACCCCTCCACTTT.